This T cell receptor beta chain came from a study of cytomegalovirus exposure and HLA in healthy donors (dated by TCRdb to the late 2010s). General notes on the study: An earlier analysis of some 600 of the donors reported around 280 Gb of sequence data and around 120 million unique TCR beta sequences obtained from around 190 million T cells. About 300 gigabases of sequencing data and approximately 85 million unique TCR sequences were included in an early release covering several hundred HLA-typed donors. The genetic ancestry cluster associated with self-reported Caucasian donors included over 65% of the roughly 380 genotyped donors. The study was designed to test whether signatures of past pathogen exposure could be identified by cataloging public T cell receptors. The study profiled the T cell repertoires of 500 to 800 subjects by immunosequencing and related them to cytomegalovirus serostatus. In addition to the first cohort of 666 subjects, a separate validation cohort of 120 different subjects was used. The study combined high-throughput TCR immunosequencing, statistical association of individual TCRs with disease status, and machine learning to predict cytomegalovirus infection status. A later analysis re-analyzed previously published TCR beta repertoires from 550 to 700 donors and added high-resolution HLA genotyping to study TCR occurrence patterns. The later analysis used no new phenotypic data to find candidate immune exposures, relying instead on TCR beta sequences and their occurrence across donors. An earlier analysis of 587 of the donors used high-throughput TCR beta sequencing to judge whether each TCR beta V gene segment behaved as functional or pseudogenic. Donor age, sex, ethnicity and CMV serostatus were compiled alongside the repertoire data. A later genetic analysis used genome-wide SNP genotypes for about 65% of the roughly 670 donors, treating that subset as a discovery cohort. Every repertoire in the discovery cohort had been generated on one and the same sequencing platform. HLA typing included class I and class II loci at four-digit resolution. Typing coverage varied by locus: about 620-640 donors for A, B, C, DRB1 and DQB1; around 560 for DQA1; more than 600 for DPA1; about 450 for DPB1. Because of strong linkage in the cohort, roughly five DR-DQ haplotypes were treated as single units for association and clustering. On average, around 230,000 unique TCR beta nucleotide sequences were sequenced per donor among 398 genotyped donors of the cohort, with 15% to 20% of those sequences being non-productive. Paper-wide results and their limitations: A group of highly shared sequence variants was considered likely to be a technical artifact of the sequencing pipeline. A few of the identified cytomegalovirus-associated TCR beta chains were confirmed in vitro to be specific for cytomegalovirus antigens. For the cohort, immune exposure information was limited to CMV serostatus. Roughly uniform sequencing depth across donors was assumed in presence/absence analyses, although this assumption may not hold. A further reported finding was that TCR beta sequences accurately predicted the HLA-A and HLA-B alleles for most subjects in the first cohort. In a later genetic analysis, a missense DCLRE1C variant was associated with V-gene and J-gene trimming of TCR beta chains, and the association was replicated in an independent cohort. When HLA alleles, especially DR and DQ, strongly co-occurred, attributing TCR associations to individual alleles was difficult. Some IMGT-functional V segments, including TRBV6-2 and TRBV6-3, could not be told apart with the 87-base-pair reads, so those segments were excluded. Because counts were too low, 15 to 20 rarely observed V segments, including chromosome 9 orphons, were excluded from the earlier analysis of roughly 580 of the donors. A later analysis associated 16,951 TCR beta sequences with specific HLA alleles at a false discovery rate of 0.05. An earlier analysis of approximately 540 of the donors showed that most TCR beta V segments appeared in productive rearrangements either about 87% or about 30% of the time, which broadly matched IMGT annotations. A later analysis found that most CMV-associated TCR beta chains appeared HLA-restricted, with HLA associations seemingly driven largely by CMV exposure. The cohort was sequenced for TCR beta chains only, and without alpha or paired-chain data the features that could be detected were limited. The authors suggested that the approach could potentially be generalized to other disease states and immunological phenotypes. The classifier was reported to diagnose cytomegalovirus status with high specificity and sensitivity in both the original and validation cohorts. Correlated functional status among segregating V segments might be attributable to linkage disequilibrium, but an unknown experimental factor could not be ruled out. A total of about 150 TCR beta chains were listed by the study as associated with cytomegalovirus. In a later analysis, the rate of TCR association differed among HLA loci, with DRB1 alleles having the most associated TCRs and HLA-C alleles having the fewest. In a later analysis, HLA-associated TCR beta chains showed more clonal expansion and lower generation probabilities than non-associated chains that were equally common. In a later analysis, several top co-occurrence clusters were reported to appear linked to parvovirus B19, influenza, CMV and Epstein-Barr virus. Most TCR sequences were seen in very few donors, while some public TCRs were found in many individuals. HLA typing was unavailable for some donors at each locus, so association tests used only the typed subset. A later genetic analysis reported fewer N-insertions in productive TCRs among donors in an Asian-associated ancestry cluster than the roughly 700-donor mean.

With respect to this clone: Which antigen it targets is not known. Base-call qualities are not available, and no considerably larger clone is one nucleotide away.

Libraries were built with the immunoSEQ multiplex PCR assay. For the multiplex PCR, a mixture combining 60 forward primers for TCR Vbeta segments and 13 reverse primers for TCR Jbeta segments was used. Amplification of the CDR3 region of rearranged TCR beta genes was performed with a multiplex PCR assay on genomic DNA. On the Illumina HiSeq System, the amplified TCR beta libraries were sequenced as 87-base-pair reads. Per the source publication's procedure: In a later analysis, tens of millions of unique TCR beta chains were counted across the 500 to 850 repertoires, and roughly 11 million of these chains were shared by at least two donors. To remove PCR and sequencing errors, raw reads were error-corrected and collapsed into unique sequences using a nearest-neighbor algorithm that merged closely related sequences. V, D and J gene segments were assigned by aligning CDR3 sequences to IMGT reference sequences. For a sequence to be retained, a match of at least six nucleotides to both a V gene segment and a J gene segment was required. Rearrangements were called productive when the CDR3 lacked stop codons and stayed in frame with V and J; all others were non-productive. CDR3 was defined by IMGT convention, running from the second conserved V-encoded cysteine to the conserved J-encoded phenylalanine. The earlier analysis of approximately 590 of the donors excluded any sequence lacking an unambiguous match to a single V gene segment. An earlier analysis of 500 to 600 of the donors classified V segments as functional when productive rearrangements were above 56.7% and as segregating when the standard deviation between donors was above 5%. A statistical classification framework was developed to diagnose cytomegalovirus status using the catalog of TCR beta chain sequences. In a later analysis, V and J genes were assigned by comparing TCR nucleotide sequences against IMGT/GENE-DB human TR gene sequences. A later analysis assigned CDR3 sequences and most-parsimonious VDJ recombination scenarios with the TCRdist pipeline. In a later analysis, every TCR beta chain was defined by the combination of its CDR3 amino acid sequence and its V-gene family, and reads without a unique V-gene family were dropped. As a way to deal with suspected cross-contamination and a sequencing artifact, a later analysis dropped nearly 600 nucleotide sequences that were highly shared and had low generation probability. For each public chain, a later analysis derived a clonal expansion index from normalized ranks of inferred template counts within each repertoire. In a later analysis, generation probabilities were computed using a VDJ recombination model fitted to out-of-frame rearrangements, and the results were checked against IGoR. In a later analysis, TCR-TCR, TCR-HLA and TCR-CMV co-occurrence was scored with hypergeometric tests, and a repertoire-size bias correction was applied to TCR pairs. In a later analysis, false discovery rates were estimated by permuting HLA or CMV assignments 20 times. In a later analysis, co-occurring TCRs were grouped with DBSCAN, and TCRdist sequence similarity was added when clustering was performed within HLA-allele-positive subsets. Repertoires with fewer than 30,000 or more than 120,000 public chains, plus five repertoires with anomalous nucleotide sharing, were excluded from co-occurrence clustering. TCRdb holds this immuneACCESS table with in-frame rearrangements only. Some clones are missing; in checked studies, unresolved V genes explain under half, and the rest has no known cause. V and J calls and clone size come straight from that table; D and trimming were deduced from the DNA. Counted in this sample were fewer than 200,000 clones; 75% to 85% of them appeared once. The ten largest account for approximately 0.76% of the sample.

In the germline V gene, CDR1 corresponds to SNHLY and CDR2 to FYNNEI. The V end loses 4 bases and the J end loses 5 bases, and a stretch of 9 bases separates them. From its cysteine to its phenylalanine, the CDR3 spans 14 amino acids. Kept here is only the CDR3 DNA, which spans 42 bases and is read in frame from base 1. The cohort consisted of some 670 healthy bone marrow donors. At the time of sampling, all cohort members were nominally healthy, though unrecorded immune exposures were likely present. The donor was CMV seronegative and was included in the group of 352 seronegative cohort members. Every donor gave a peripheral blood sample, and the peripheral blood mononuclear cells from that sample were used for TCR beta sequencing. Genomic DNA was extracted from the blood cell samples with the Qiagen DNeasy Blood Extraction Kit.

The chain employs TRBV2 and TRBJ2-6; possibly the D gene is TRBD1, per 6 matching bases. This sequence was found in a female donor in good health and CMV-seronegative. Sequencing used PBMCs. The sequenced DNA: TGTGCCAGCAGTGCACAGGGTAGGGCCAACGTCCTGACTTTC. Its coded protein is CASSAQGRANVLTF.